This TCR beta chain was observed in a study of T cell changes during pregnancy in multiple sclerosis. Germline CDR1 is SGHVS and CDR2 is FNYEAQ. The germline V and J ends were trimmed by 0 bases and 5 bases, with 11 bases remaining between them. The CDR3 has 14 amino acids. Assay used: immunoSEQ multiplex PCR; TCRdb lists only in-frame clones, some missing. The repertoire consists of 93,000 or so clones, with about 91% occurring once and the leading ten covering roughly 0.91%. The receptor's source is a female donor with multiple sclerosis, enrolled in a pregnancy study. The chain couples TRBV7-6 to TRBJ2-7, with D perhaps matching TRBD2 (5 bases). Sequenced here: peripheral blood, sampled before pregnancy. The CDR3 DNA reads TGTGCCAGCAGCTTAGCGGAGTCAGCGGACGAGCAGTACTTC. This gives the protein CASSLAESADEQYF.